This TCR beta chain was captured in a study of cytomegalovirus exposure and HLA in healthy donors. As regards this clone: No antigen is known for it.

The PCR employed 60 Vbeta primers together with 13 Jbeta primers. Profiling relied on immunoSEQ multiplex PCR, and the TCRdb table lists in-frame clones only, not all of them. The repertoire has around 170,000 clones, around 73% of them found once; the top ten carry 2% to 2.5%. The study, taken as a whole, reports: CMV antigen specificity was confirmed in vitro for three CMV-associated chains. Most observed TCR sequences were rare, whereas some public TCRs were detected in many donors.

The receptor's source is a man aged 55 to 70 in good health and CMV-seronegative. Sample: PBMCs.

This CDR3 is CASIGQGAYPGELFF. The CDR3 nucleotides read TGCGCCAGCATCGGACAGGGGGCTTATCCCGGGGAGCTGTTTTTT. The genes are TRBV5-1 and TRBJ2-2; 11 nucleotides line up with TRBD1. The CDR3 consists of 15 residues. Per germline, CDR1 SGHRS and CDR2 YFSETQ. The V gene end was trimmed by 6 bases and the J gene end by 6 bases; junction bases not matched to a gene: 7. The full variable domain, its missing parts supplied by reference TRBV5-1 and TRBJ2-2, is KAGVTQTPRYLIKTRGQQVTLSCSPISGHRSVSWYQQTPGQGLQFLFEYFSETQRNKGNFPGRFSGRQFSNSRSEMNVSTLELGDSALYLCASIGQGAYPGELFFGEGSRLTVL.